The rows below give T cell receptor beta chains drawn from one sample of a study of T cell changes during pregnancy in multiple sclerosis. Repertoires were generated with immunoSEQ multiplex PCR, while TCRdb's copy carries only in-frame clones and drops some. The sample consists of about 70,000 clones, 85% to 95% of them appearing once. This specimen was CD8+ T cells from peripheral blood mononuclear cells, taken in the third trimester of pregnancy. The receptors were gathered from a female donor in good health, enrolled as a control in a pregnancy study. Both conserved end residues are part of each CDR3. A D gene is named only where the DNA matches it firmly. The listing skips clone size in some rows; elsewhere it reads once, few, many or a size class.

CASSQGRSYEQYF TGCGCCAGCAGCCAGGGGCGGTCCTACGAGCAGTACTTC TRBJ2-7 . . TRBV4-3
CASSIPAVGSTEAFF TGTGCCAGTAGTATTCCGGCCGTGGGGAGCACTGAAGCTTTCTTT TRBJ1-1 . . TRBV19
CASSLTGHSNQPQHF TGTGCCAGCAGCTTAACAGGACATAGCAATCAGCCCCAGCATTTT TRBJ1-5 . . TRBV7-2
CSVVGTGNEQFF TGCAGCGTTGTAGGGACAGGGAATGAGCAGTTCTTC TRBJ2-1 TRBD1 . TRBV29-1
CAWSVQVNTEAFF TGTGCCTGGAGTGTACAGGTGAACACTGAAGCTTTCTTT TRBJ1-1 . . TRBV30
CASSPDWNEQFF TGTGCCAGTAGCCCAGACTGGAATGAGCAGTTCTTC TRBJ2-1 . . TRBV19
CASSLAGGEVVNEQFF TGTGCCAGCAGCTTGGCAGGCGGGGAGGTGGTAAATGAGCAGTTCTTC TRBJ2-1 . . TRBV5-8
CASSSFGLGTSGANVLTF TGTGCCAGCAGCTCTTTTGGACTCGGAACCTCTGGGGCCAACGTCCTGACTTTC TRBJ2-6 . . TRBV11-2
CSVGGTHDGQTQAFF TGCAGCGTGGGAGGCACCCATGATGGGCAGACCCAAGCTTTCTTT TRBJ1-1 . . TRBV29-1
CASSYRAGLTDTQYF TGTGCCAGCAGCTACCGTGCAGGGTTGACAGATACGCAGTATTTT TRBJ2-3 . . TRBV7-6
CAISEEDSYEQYF TGTGCCATCAGTGAAGAGGACAGCTACGAGCAGTACTTC TRBJ2-7 . . TRBV10-3
CATPSRTREAFF TGTGCCACCCCTTCCCGAACGAGAGAAGCTTTCTTT TRBJ1-1 . once TRBV2
CSVVGGEGTGELFF TGCAGCGTTGTGGGCGGGGAAGGCACCGGGGAGCTGTTTTTT TRBJ2-2 . . TRBV29-1
CASSPYGGRSNTEAFF TGTGCCAGCAGCCCCTATGGCGGTAGATCGAACACTGAAGCTTTCTTT TRBJ1-1 . . TRBV7-8
CASSLGQGRNYGYTF TGTGCCAGCAGTCTCGGACAGGGTCGGAACTATGGCTACACCTTC TRBJ1-2 TRBD1 once TRBV25-1
CAWREGLWDTEAFF TGTGCCTGGAGGGAGGGTCTGTGGGACACTGAAGCTTTCTTT TRBJ1-1 . . TRBV30